This T cell receptor (beta chain) derives from a study of blood T cell repertoires in COVID-19. About the research overall: Acute and convalescent COVID-19 specimens originated in the United States, Italy and Spain. PBMCs, B-cell-depleted T cells, or T cells were the source of the cDNA or gDNA that made up the material.

Authors' methods: Reference gene primer amplification in the assay estimated nucleated cell counts. This table comes from immunoSEQ multiplex PCR, and its TCRdb copy is limited to in-frame clones, with some not included. V and J calls and clone size come straight from that table; D and trimming were deduced from the DNA. The data contain some 130,000 clones, roughly three quarters of them singletons. Germline V CDR1 and CDR2: LNHDA, SQIVND (reference sequence). The CDR3 sequence is 15 residues long. The V segment lost 3 bases and the J segment 1 base; nucleotides outside the gene matches: 5. The sequence was obtained from a woman aged 65 to 85 with acute or convalescent COVID-19. V and J are TRBV19 and TRBJ2-7; the match to TRBD2 covers 8 bases. Sequencing used peripheral blood. CDR3 DNA: TGTGCCAGTAGTATTCGACTAGCGCAATCCTACGAGCAGTACTTC. Its translation: CASSIRLAQSYEQYF.